Sequencing of this TCR beta chain was carried out in a study of CD8 T cells in Susac syndrome. With 0 bases removed from V and 1 base from J, the gap between germline ends came to 3 bases. This CDR3 comprises 13 residues. Reverse transcription of roughly 0.45 to 1 ug RNA used random hexamers. Multiplex immunoSEQ PCR targeted 54 Vbeta and 13 Jbeta TCR beta segments. In TCRdb, the immunoSEQ multiplex PCR reads were re-called with MiXCR into one record per CDR3 protein. In the table there are approximately 160,000 distinct CDR3 sequences, approximately 93% of which are singletons. V gene TRBV12-3 or TRBV12-4 combines with J gene TRBJ1-1; D is unresolved. This TCR came from a human donor with multiple sclerosis. Sample: CD4+ T cells from PBMCs. CDR3 DNA: TGTGCCAGCAGTTTAGCAGGGAACACTGAAGCTTTCTTT. This gives the protein CASSLAGNTEAFF.